These T cell receptor beta chains were read from a single sample in a study of shared clonotypes between healthy human individuals. Libraries were prepared by immunoSEQ multiplex PCR; TCRdb keeps only in-frame clonotypes and omits some of them. Altogether roughly 1,100,000 clones are present, roughly 80% being singletons, with the ten largest covering roughly 1.4%. Material: memory CD4+ T cells sorted from blood. These receptors came from a man between 18 and 29 years old in good health. Each CDR3 is given with its conserved first and last residue. D genes are given only for firm matches. The listing skips clone size in some rows; elsewhere it reads once, few, many or a size class.

>TRBJ2-7|TRBV6-6|-|TRBD1
TGTGCCAGCAGGTATTCCAGGGGGACCTCCTACGAGCAGTACTTC
CASRYSRGTSYEQYF
>TRBJ2-5|TRBV5-4|-|-
TGTGCCAGCAGCTTGTTCCCAGAGACCCAGTACTTC
CASSLFPETQYF
>TRBJ2-6|TRBV11-2|-|-
TGTGCCAGCAGCTCTGTTGGGACGCGGACCGGGGCCAACGTCCTGACTTTC
CASSSVGTRTGANVLTF
>TRBJ2-5|TRBV7-2|-|-
TGTGCCAGCAGCTCCGTTGGGGAGACCCAGTACTTC
CASSSVGETQYF
>TRBJ2-3|TRBV18|-|-
TGTGCCAGCTCACATAAGGACGGCACAGATACGCAGTATTTT
CASSHKDGTDTQYF
>TRBJ2-5|TRBV2|-|TRBD1
TGTGCCAGCAGTGTACAGGGGAGCCTCCAAGAGACCCAGTACTTC
CASSVQGSLQETQYF
>TRBJ1-3|TRBV2|-|TRBD1
TGTGCCAGCAGGGATACAGGGGGCGCAGGAAACACCATATATTTT
CASRDTGGAGNTIYF
>TRBJ1-3|TRBV27|-|TRBD1
TGTGCCAGCAGTAAATTATGGACAGGCTCTGGAAACACCATATATTTT
CASSKLWTGSGNTIYF
>TRBJ2-7|TRBV6-1|few|TRBD1
TGTGCCAGCAGAACCCGGGACAGGGGCACCTACGAGCAGTACTTC
CASRTRDRGTYEQYF
>TRBJ1-2|TRBV7-2|-|TRBD1
TGTGCCAGCACCCGCGACAGGGGTACCTCTGGGGGCTACACCTTC
CASTRDRGTSGGYTF
>TRBJ2-5|TRBV11-3|-|-
TGTGCCAGCAGCCCAGGGCCCCTAATGACCCAGTACTTC
CASSPGPLMTQYF
>TRBJ2-5|TRBV6-5|once|-
TGTGCCAGCAGTTACTCGACAGGTTTCCAAGAGACCCAGTACTTC
CASSYSTGFQETQYF
>TRBJ1-5|TRBV6-6|-|TRBD1
TGTGCCAGCGTGGCCAACATCGGACAGGGACGTCAGCCCCAGCATTTT
CASVANIGQGRQPQHF
>TRBJ2-7|TRBV2|-|TRBD1
TGTGCCAGCACCGGGGACAGGGGCCGTTACGAGCAGTACTTC
CASTGDRGRYEQYF
>TRBJ2-3|TRBV5-1|-|-
TGCGCCAGCAGCTTGTTGAGTACAGATACGCAGTATTTT
CASSLLSTDTQYF
>TRBJ1-2|TRBV28|many|TRBD1
TGTGCCAGCAGTTTACTTCCTACAGGGGGTGGCTACACCTTC
CASSLLPTGGGYTF
>TRBJ2-2|TRBV11-3|-|-
TGTGCCAGCAGCTTAGAGGCCAGGAACACCGGGGAGCTGTTTTTT
CASSLEARNTGELFF
>TRBJ1-4|TRBV18|-|-
TGTGCCAGCTCACCACAGGTCGCGGGTAATGAAAAACTGTTTTTT
CASSPQVAGNEKLFF